This record looks at one T cell receptor beta chain sequence and its context. The sample comes from a study of blood T cell repertoires in COVID-19. Study-level background: Spain, Italy and the United States supplied samples that represented acute and convalescent COVID-19. Sources were T cells, B-cell-depleted T cells, or PBMCs; the material itself was cDNA or gDNA.

V lost 3 bases to trimming and J lost 3 bases, with 5 bases between them. Germline CDR1 and CDR2: WSHSY and SAAADI. The CDR3 length is 12 residues. Original analysis: Amplification of reference gene primers provided the estimated nucleated cell counts. This table comes from immunoSEQ multiplex PCR, and its TCRdb copy is limited to in-frame clones, with some not included. The DNA gave D and trimming, while V, J and clone size come from that table. The sample comprises about 120,000 clones, about 70% of which are singletons, and 5.5% rests with the top ten. The V and J genes are TRBV10-2 and TRBJ1-1; D ambiguous. Input material: peripheral blood. This clonotype was sampled from a man aged 55-75 years with acute or convalescent COVID-19. The CDR3 DNA follows: TGCGCCAGCAGTGACAGTCACACTGAAGCTTTCTTT. Protein sequence: CASSDSHTEAFF.